Shown below are 19 T cell receptor beta chains from a single sample sequenced in a study of patients and donors after allogeneic stem cell transplantation. TCRdb re-derived calls from the RT-PCR reads in MiXCR, one entry per CDR3 protein. The sample consists of hundreds of thousands of distinct CDR3 sequences, 13% to 15% of them appearing once. The specimen was blood, either unsorted or a sorted T cell fraction (not recorded which). These receptors originate from a human donor who was either an allogeneic HSCT recipient or a stem cell or donor lymphocyte infusion donor (not recorded which). It is not recorded whose cells these are; they may come from a transplant donor.

This clonotype was seen a few times. The V call is TRBV10-2, the J call TRBJ1-5; 8 bases are shared with TRBD1. The V and J ends lost 6 bases and 6 bases, in that order; junction bases with no gene match: 4. CDR1 WSHSY and CDR2 SAAADI come from the germline V gene. This CDR3 is built from 13 residues. CDR3 in amino acids: CASSGQGGQPQHF. CDR3 sequence (DNA): TGCGCCAGCAGCGGACAGGGTGGTCAGCCCCAGCATTTT.

This clonotype has a count of ten or more. J is TRBJ1-1 and V is TRBV5-1, with D possibly matching TRBD1 (5 bases). This CDR3 comprises 14 residues. Trimming stripped 3 bases from V and 5 bases from J, with 14 bases between. Per the germline V gene, CDR1 is SGHRS and CDR2 is YFSETQ. CDR3 region: CASSWGNRETEAFF. CDR3 bases: TGCGCCAGCAGCTGGGGGAATCGGGAAACTGAAGCTTTCTTT.

V is TRBV5-1 and J is TRBJ2-1; 10 nucleotides agree with TRBD2. V shed 4 bases and J 0 bases; nucleotides not matched to a gene: 7. CDR3 length: 17 amino acids. Germline loops: CDR1 SGHRS, CDR2 YFSETQ. CDR3 amino acids: CASSVSGRSYSYNEQFF. The CDR3 DNA follows: TGCGCCAGCAGCGTTAGCGGGAGGTCTTACTCCTACAATGAGCAGTTCTTC.

This clonotype has ten or more counts. The V call is TRBV6-1, the J call TRBJ2-2; D possibly corresponds to TRBD2 (5 bases). From germline, CDR1 is MNHNS and CDR2 SASEGT. The CDR3 runs 14 residues. V was shortened by 7 bases and J by 0 bases, with 9 bases between the two germline ends. The CDR3 coding sequence is TGTGCCAGCACACGGACTTCGAACACCGGGGAGCTGTTTTTT. Translation gives CASTRTSNTGELFF.

The table lists this clonotype with a few counts. This may stem from a read error, because a much larger clone lies one nucleotide away. This sequence joins TRBV7-2 and TRBJ1-5; D may be TRBD1 (5 bases). This CDR3 has 15 residues. Deletions cut 1 base from V and 0 bases from J, with 7 bases between. CDR1 and CDR2 (germline): SGHTA, FQGNSA. The DNA of the CDR3 is TGTGCCAGCAGCTTAGGGGGGGATAGCAATCAGCCCCAGCATTTT. It translates to CASSLGGDSNQPQHF. Variable domain in full (rest from reference TRBV7-2 and TRBJ1-5): GAGVSQSPSNKVTEKGKDVELRCDPISGHTALYWYRQSLGQGLEFLIYFQGNSAPDKSGLPSDRFSAERTGGSVSTLTIQRTQQEDSAVYLCASSLGGDSNQPQHFGDGTRLSIL.

This clonotype was seen a few times. The genes are TRBV2 and TRBJ2-2, with D tentatively TRBD1 or TRBD2 (6 bases each). The V end was cut by 9 bases, the J end by 2 bases, with 13 bases between. Germline V gene sequence: CDR1 SNHLY, CDR2 FYNNEI. The CDR3 is made up of 14 amino acids. Here the CDR3 DNA reads TGTGCCAGTCAGGAGGGGGTTAACACCGGGGAGCTGTTTTTT. It codes for CASQEGVNTGELFF.

This clonotype came up a few times. This chain links TRBV7-9 with TRBJ2-5; D remains ambiguous. Between the trimmed V and J ends, which lost 0 bases and 6 bases, there was a span of 11 bases. Per germline, CDR1 SEHNR and CDR2 FQNEAQ (reference sequence). The CDR3 is 14 amino acids. The CDR3 sequence is CASSLATTRQTQYF. The CDR3 nucleotides read TGTGCCAGCAGCTTAGCGACCACGCGACAGACCCAGTACTTC.

V usage is TRBV12-3 or TRBV12-4 and J usage is TRBJ1-5; possibly TRBD1 for D (6 bases). Trimming left V 6 bases short and J 2 bases short, with 11 bases between. The CDR3 loop spans 14 amino acids. The DNA for the CDR3 is TGTGCCAGCAGCCAAAGACAGGGCAATCAGCCCCAGCATTTT. Translation: CASSQRQGNQPQHF.

This clonotype appeared many times. The chain combines TRBV6-1 with TRBJ2-5; 8 positions match TRBD1. V shed 5 bases, J shed 6 bases, and the junction held 8 bases outside the gene matches. Per germline, CDR1 MNHNS and CDR2 SASEGT. This CDR3 has 14 amino acids. The CDR3 DNA follows: TGTGCCAGCAGTACGCAGGACAGGGCAAAGACCCAGTACTTC. It encodes CASSTQDRAKTQYF.

This clonotype is termed medium-sized. The chain uses TRBV4-3 and TRBJ2-7, with D possibly matching TRBD2 (5 bases). This CDR3 region has 15 residues. The germline gives CDR1 LGHNA, CDR2 YSLEER. Trimming removed 0 bases from V and 4 bases from J, with 13 bases in between. The CDR3 loop is CASSQDHGLTYEQYF. The DNA for the CDR3 is TGCGCCAGCAGCCAAGATCACGGACTTACTTACGAGCAGTACTTC.

This chain links TRBV7-8 with TRBJ2-2; TRBD1 matches 8 bases. The V gene end was trimmed by 4 bases and the J gene end by 7 bases; junction bases not matched to a gene: 8. Germline CDR1 and CDR2: SGHVS and FQNEAQ. The CDR3 runs 15 residues. The CDR3 coding sequence is TGTGCCAGCAGCTCAACAGGGGGAAGGGGCGGGGAGCTGTTTTTT. Translated: CASSSTGGRGGELFF.

This clonotype was counted many times. The chain couples TRBV20-1 to TRBJ1-6; weak D call: TRBD1 (5 bases). The CDR3 consists of 17 residues. Germline V gene lookup returns CDR1 DFQATT and CDR2 SNEGSKA (reference sequence). Trimming pared 0 bases from V and 0 bases from J, leaving 12 bases between. CDR3 protein: CSARDRGSSSYNSPLHF. The CDR3 coding sequence is TGCAGTGCTAGAGATCGGGGGTCGAGCTCCTATAATTCACCCCTCCACTTT.

V gene TRBV6-2 or TRBV6-3 combines with J gene TRBJ1-2; D is uncertain. Per germline, CDR1 MNHEY and CDR2 SVGEGT. V lost 7 bases to trimming and J lost 4 bases, with 13 bases between them. The CDR3 consists of 13 residues. CDR3 sequence (DNA): TGTGCCAGCAATATGATGATGAGCTATGGCTACACCTTC. Translating gives CASNMMMSYGYTF.

The V and J genes are TRBV4-1 and TRBJ2-3, with 8 bases lining up with TRBD2. The germline V gene has CDR1 MGHRA and CDR2 YSYEKL. V lost 4 bases to trimming and J lost 3 bases; unmatched junction nucleotides: 6. The CDR3 length is 15 residues. CDR3 loop: CASSRDGGATDTQYF. The CDR3, as DNA: TGCGCCAGCAGCCGTGACGGGGGGGCTACAGATACGCAGTATTTT.

This clonotype was detected only once. The rearrangement joins TRBV12-3 or TRBV12-4 to TRBJ1-1, with TRBD1 identical over 7 bases. The CDR3 is 15 amino acids. V shed 6 bases, J shed 0 bases, and the junction held 7 bases outside the gene matches. CDR3 loop: CASRPTTGMNTEAFF. CDR3 sequence (DNA): TGTGCCAGCAGACCCACGACAGGGATGAACACTGAAGCTTTCTTT.

V and J are TRBV20-1 and TRBJ2-3; the match to TRBD2 covers 11 bases. The germline V gene encodes CDR1 DFQATT and CDR2 SNEGSKA (reference sequence). The CDR3 extends over 15 amino acids. The V and J ends lost 0 bases and 2 bases, in that order; junction bases with no gene match: 1. The CDR3 region is CSARETSGNTDTQYF. The CDR3 nucleotides read TGCAGTGCTAGAGAGACTAGCGGGAACACAGATACGCAGTATTTT.

This clonotype was detected a few times. This sequence joins TRBV29-1 and TRBJ1-5, with D possibly being TRBD1 (5 bases). The V end was cut by 7 bases, the J end by 4 bases, with 20 bases between. The CDR3 has 15 amino acids. CDR1 and CDR2 from the germline V gene are SQVTM and ANQGSEA. The DNA of the CDR3 is TGCAGCGCCATAGGTCCTCGACAGAATAATCAGCCCCAGCATTTT. It specifies CSAIGPRQNNQPQHF.

The table lists this clonotype with many counts. The chain joins TRBV7-9 to TRBJ1-1, with TRBD1 identical over 7 bases. The CDR3 sequence is 14 residues long. From germline, CDR1 is SEHNR and CDR2 FQNEAQ (reference sequence). Germline trimming cut 1 base from V and 4 bases from J; bases unmatched to any gene: 3. The CDR3 is CASSLGQGPTEAFF. The CDR3 nucleotides are TGTGCCAGCAGCTTAGGACAGGGCCCCACTGAAGCTTTCTTT.

In its sample, this clonotype was seen a few times. The V gene is TRBV4-2, the J gene TRBJ2-4; D unresolved. In germline, CDR1 is LGHNA, CDR2 YNFKEQ. CDR3 length: 16 amino acids. Trimming left V 0 bases short and J 0 bases short, with 9 bases between. CDR3 amino acids: CASSQDPGLAKNIQYF. Here the CDR3 DNA reads TGTGCCAGCAGCCAAGATCCAGGTTTAGCCAAAAACATTCAGTACTTC.